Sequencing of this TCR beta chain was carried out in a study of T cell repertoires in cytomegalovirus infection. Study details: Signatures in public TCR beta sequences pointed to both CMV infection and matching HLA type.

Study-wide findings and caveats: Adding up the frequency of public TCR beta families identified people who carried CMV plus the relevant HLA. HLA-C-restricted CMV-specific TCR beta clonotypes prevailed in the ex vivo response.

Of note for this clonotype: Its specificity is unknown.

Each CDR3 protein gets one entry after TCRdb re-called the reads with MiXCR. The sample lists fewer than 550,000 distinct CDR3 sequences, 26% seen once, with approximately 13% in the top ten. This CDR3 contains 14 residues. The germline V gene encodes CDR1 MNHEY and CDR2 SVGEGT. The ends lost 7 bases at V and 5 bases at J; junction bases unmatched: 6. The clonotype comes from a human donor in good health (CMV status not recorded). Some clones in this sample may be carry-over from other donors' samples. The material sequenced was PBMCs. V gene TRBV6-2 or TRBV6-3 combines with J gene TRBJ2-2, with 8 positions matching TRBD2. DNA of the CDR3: TGTGCCAGCACCCCCGGGGGGGGGACCGGGGAGCTGTTTTTT. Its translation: CASTPGGGTGELFF.